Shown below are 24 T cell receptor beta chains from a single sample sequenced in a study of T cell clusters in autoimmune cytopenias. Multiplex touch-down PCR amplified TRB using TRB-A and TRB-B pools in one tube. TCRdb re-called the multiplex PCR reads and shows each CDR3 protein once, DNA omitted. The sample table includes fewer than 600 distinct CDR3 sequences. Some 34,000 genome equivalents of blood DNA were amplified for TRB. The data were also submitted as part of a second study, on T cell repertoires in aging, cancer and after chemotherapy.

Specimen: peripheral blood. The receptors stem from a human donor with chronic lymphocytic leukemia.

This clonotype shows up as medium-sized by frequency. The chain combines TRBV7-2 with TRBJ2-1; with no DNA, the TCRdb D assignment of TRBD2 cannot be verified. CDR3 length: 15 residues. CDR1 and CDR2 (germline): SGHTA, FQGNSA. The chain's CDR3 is CASSLVAGGFDEQFF.

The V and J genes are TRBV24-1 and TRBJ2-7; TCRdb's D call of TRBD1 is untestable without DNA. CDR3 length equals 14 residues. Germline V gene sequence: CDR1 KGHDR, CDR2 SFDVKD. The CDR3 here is CASSLGTGTHEQYF.

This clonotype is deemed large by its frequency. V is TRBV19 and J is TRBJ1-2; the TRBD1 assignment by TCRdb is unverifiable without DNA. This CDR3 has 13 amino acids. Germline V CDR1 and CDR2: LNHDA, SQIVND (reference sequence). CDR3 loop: CASRMGQGYGYTF.

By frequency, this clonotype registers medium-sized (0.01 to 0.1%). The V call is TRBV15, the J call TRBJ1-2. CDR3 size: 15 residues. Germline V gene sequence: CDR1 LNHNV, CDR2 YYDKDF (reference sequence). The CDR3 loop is CATSRALTQTGGYTF.

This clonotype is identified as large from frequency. The CDR3 protein is CASSPKIPGAGELFF. The gene calls are TRBV6-5 and TRBJ2-2; TCRdb proposes TRBD1, but this gene call is untestable without DNA. CDR1 is MNHEY, CDR2 SVGAGI, per germline. CDR3 length equals 15 residues.

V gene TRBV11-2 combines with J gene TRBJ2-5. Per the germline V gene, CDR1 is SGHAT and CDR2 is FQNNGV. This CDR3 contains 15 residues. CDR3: CASSFKSQIQETQYF.

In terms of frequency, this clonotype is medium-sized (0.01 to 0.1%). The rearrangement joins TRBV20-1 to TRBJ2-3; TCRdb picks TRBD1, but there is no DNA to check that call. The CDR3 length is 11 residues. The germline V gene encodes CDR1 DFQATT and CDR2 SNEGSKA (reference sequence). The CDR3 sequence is CSAPLADTQYF.

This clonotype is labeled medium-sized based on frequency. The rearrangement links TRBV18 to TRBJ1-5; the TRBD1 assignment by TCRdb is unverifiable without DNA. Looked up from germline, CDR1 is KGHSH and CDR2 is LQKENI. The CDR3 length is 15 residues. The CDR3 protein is CASSLMTGINQPQHF.

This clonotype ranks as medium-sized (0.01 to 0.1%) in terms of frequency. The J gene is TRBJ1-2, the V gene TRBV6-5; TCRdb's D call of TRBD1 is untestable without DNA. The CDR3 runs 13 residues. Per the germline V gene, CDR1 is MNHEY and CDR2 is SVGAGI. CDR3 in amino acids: CASSFFRGYGYTF.

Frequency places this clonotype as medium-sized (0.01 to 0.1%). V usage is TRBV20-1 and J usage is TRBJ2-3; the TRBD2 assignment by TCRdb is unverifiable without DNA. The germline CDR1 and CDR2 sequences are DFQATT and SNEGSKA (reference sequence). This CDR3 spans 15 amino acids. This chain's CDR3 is CSAREYSGRANTQYF.

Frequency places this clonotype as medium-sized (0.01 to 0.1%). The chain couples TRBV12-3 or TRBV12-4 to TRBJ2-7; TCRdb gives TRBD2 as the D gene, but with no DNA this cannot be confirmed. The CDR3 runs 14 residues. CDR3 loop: CASREVAGVYEQYF.

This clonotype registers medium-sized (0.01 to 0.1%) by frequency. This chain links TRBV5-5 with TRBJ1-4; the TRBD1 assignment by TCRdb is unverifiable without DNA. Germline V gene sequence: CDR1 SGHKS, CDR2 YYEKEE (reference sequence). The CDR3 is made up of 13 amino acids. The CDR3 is CASSFGTGVELFF. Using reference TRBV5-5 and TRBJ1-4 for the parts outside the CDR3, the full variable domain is DAGVTQSPTHLIKTRGQQVTLRCSPISGHKSVSWYQQVLGQGPQFIFQYYEKEERGRGNFPDRFSARQFPNYSSELNVNALLLGDSALYLCASSFGTGVELFFGSGTQLSVL.

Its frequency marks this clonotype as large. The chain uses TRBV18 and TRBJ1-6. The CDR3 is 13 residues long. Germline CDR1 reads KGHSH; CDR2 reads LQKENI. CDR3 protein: CASSPTADSPLHF.

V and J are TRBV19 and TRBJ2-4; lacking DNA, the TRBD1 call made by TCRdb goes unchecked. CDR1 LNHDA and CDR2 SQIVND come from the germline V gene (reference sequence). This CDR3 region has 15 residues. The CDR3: CASSTRTGQWNIQYF. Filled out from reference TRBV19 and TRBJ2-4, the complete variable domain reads DGGITQSPKYLFRKEGQNVTLSCEQNLNHDAMYWYRQDPGQGLRLIYYSQIVNDFQKGDIAEGYSVSREKKESFPLTVTSAQKNPTAFYLCASSTRTGQWNIQYFGAGTRLSVL.

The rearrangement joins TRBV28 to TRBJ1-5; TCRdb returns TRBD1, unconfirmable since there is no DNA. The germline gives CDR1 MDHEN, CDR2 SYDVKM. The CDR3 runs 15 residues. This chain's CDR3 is CATYRGTGIHQPQHF.

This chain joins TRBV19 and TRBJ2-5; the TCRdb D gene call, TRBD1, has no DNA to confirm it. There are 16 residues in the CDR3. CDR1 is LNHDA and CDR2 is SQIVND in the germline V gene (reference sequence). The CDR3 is CASSIRTGGSWETQYF.

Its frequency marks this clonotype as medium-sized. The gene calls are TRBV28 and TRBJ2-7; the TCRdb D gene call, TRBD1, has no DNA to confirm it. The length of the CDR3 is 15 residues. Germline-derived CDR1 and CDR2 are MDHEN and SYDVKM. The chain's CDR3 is CASFPGGRLAYEQYF.

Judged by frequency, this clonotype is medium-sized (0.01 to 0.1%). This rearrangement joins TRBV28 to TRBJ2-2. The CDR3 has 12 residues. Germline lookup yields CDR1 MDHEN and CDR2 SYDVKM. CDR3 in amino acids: CASSLITGELFF.

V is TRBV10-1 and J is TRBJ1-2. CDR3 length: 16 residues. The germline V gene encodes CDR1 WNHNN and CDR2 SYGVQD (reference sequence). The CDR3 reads CASSESNSGEGYGYTF.

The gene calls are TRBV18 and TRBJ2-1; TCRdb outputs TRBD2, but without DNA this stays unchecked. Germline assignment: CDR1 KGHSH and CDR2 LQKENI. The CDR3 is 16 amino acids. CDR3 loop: CASSRSASATYNEQFF.

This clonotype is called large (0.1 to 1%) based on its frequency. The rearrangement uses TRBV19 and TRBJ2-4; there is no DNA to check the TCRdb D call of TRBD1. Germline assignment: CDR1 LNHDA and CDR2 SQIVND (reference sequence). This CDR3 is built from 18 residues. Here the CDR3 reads CASSITGTDGLAKNIQYF.

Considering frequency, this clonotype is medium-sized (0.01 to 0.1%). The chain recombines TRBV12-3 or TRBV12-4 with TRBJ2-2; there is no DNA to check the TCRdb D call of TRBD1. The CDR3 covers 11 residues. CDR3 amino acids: CAAGEAGELFF.

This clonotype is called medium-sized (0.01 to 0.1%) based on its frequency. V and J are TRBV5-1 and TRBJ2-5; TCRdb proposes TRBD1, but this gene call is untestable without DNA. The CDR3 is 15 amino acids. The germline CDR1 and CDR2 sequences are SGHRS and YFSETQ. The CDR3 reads CASSQGGQGLETQYF.

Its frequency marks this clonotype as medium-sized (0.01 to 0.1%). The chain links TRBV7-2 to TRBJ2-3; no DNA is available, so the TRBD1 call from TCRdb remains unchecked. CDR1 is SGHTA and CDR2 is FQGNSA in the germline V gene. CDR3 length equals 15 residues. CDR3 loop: CASSSWTLSTDTQYF.